This T cell receptor beta chain stems from a study of blood T cell repertoires in COVID-19. Overall study: The analysed material was cDNA or gDNA that came from T cells, B-cell-depleted T cells, or PBMCs.

The assay was immunoSEQ multiplex PCR, and TCRdb's table has in-frame clones only and misses some. Among just over 300,000 clones listed, 80% to 90% were seen once. The CDR3 contains 13 residues. Trimming took off 0 bases at V and 8 bases at J, with 10 bases between the two ends. Germline V gene lookup returns CDR1 MNHNY and CDR2 SVGAGI (reference sequence). J is TRBJ1-1 and V is TRBV6-6; D remains ambiguous. The sequenced sample was PBMCs or T cells enriched from blood (not recorded which). The receptor comes from a man aged 25-45 years who had recovered from COVID-19. The CDR3 here is CASSYSWQREAFF. In nucleotides, the CDR3 is TGTGCCAGCAGTTACTCTTGGCAGCGAGAAGCTTTCTTT.